This is a list of T cell receptor beta chains from one sample in a study of post-analysis software for immune sequencing data. TCRdb re-derived calls from the PCR reads in MiXCR, one entry per CDR3 protein. Of 400,000 to 500,000 distinct CDR3 sequences in the sample, roughly 38% are singletons; the top ten hold approximately 7.1%. The sample was blood. These receptors were collected from a girl aged 2-10 years with multiple sclerosis. Both conserved end residues are part of each CDR3. A D gene is named only where the DNA matches it firmly. Only some rows state a clone size, as once, few, many or a class for expanded clones.

TRBV7-9,-,TRBJ1-2,few,TGTGCCAGCAGCTATGGTGCCCGGAGAGGCTACACCTTC,CASSYGARRGYTF
TRBV7-9,-,TRBJ2-5,-,TGTGCCAGCAGCTTAGAAGTAGGACAGAATGAACAGCCGCCGAGGACCCAGTACTTC,CASSLEVGQNEQPPRTQYF
TRBV4-1,TRBD2,TRBJ2-1,-,TGCGCCAGCAGCCCGGGACTAGCGGGACATGAGCAGTTCTTC,CASSPGLAGHEQFF
TRBV27,-,TRBJ2-3,-,TGTGCCGGCAGCCATACGCTTGGAGATACGCAGTATTTT,CAGSHTLGDTQYF
TRBV7-3,-,TRBJ2-7,-,TGTGCCAGCAGCTTAAATCCCGGAGCTGTTGAGCAGTACTTC,CASSLNPGAVEQYF
TRBV5-1,TRBD1,TRBJ1-1,-,TGCGCCAGCAGCTTGGGGGGGACAGGGACGAACACTGAAGCTTTCTTT,CASSLGGTGTNTEAFF
TRBV15,-,TRBJ2-7,-,TGTGCCACCAGCAGAGATCGAGGGGGGAGGAACGAGCAGTACTTC,CATSRDRGGRNEQYF
TRBV5-1,TRBD1,TRBJ2-7,-,TGCGCCAGCAGCTTACTCCAGGGACAGGGGTACGAGCAGTACTTC,CASSLLQGQGYEQYF
TRBV21-1,-,TRBJ2-7,-,TGTGCCAGCAGCAAGGGAGGCCGGGACCCGTACTACGAGCAGTACTTC,CASSKGGRDPYYEQYF
TRBV29-1,-,TRBJ2-7,few,TGCAGCGTTGAAGAAGAGGACGAGCAGTACTTC,CSVEEEDEQYF
TRBV5-1,-,TRBJ2-5,-,TGCGCCAGCAGCTTAGGACAGCGGAAAGAGACCCAGTACTTC,CASSLGQRKETQYF
TRBV10-3,-,TRBJ2-7,few,TGTGCCATCAGTGACATCGTACTAGGAAGCTCCTACGAGCAGTACTTC,CAISDIVLGSSYEQYF
TRBV28,-,TRBJ2-7,few,TGTGCCAGCAGTCACGGAACAGGGACCTACGAGCAGTACTTC,CASSHGTGTYEQYF
TRBV6-2/TRBV6-3,-,TRBJ1-6,-,TGTGCCAGCAAGGAAGACTATCTGTCGGGGAATTCACCCCTCCACTTT,CASKEDYLSGNSPLHF
TRBV7-9,TRBD1,TRBJ2-7,few,TGTGCCAGCAGCGTTCCGGGACAGAGCAACGAGCAGTACTTC,CASSVPGQSNEQYF
TRBV12-3/TRBV12-4,-,TRBJ1-4,-,TGTGCCAGCGGTAATCGTGCTGGGACCCATGAAAAACTGTTTTTT,CASGNRAGTHEKLFF
TRBV20-1,-,TRBJ2-7,-,TGCAGTGCTAGAGGAAGGATAGAAACTAAATTCTCCTACGAGCAGTACTTC,CSARGRIETKFSYEQYF
TRBV4-1,-,TRBJ2-5,-,TGCGCCAGCAGCCAAGGCCAAGGGTCAGAGACCCAGTACTTC,CASSQGQGSETQYF
TRBV20-1,TRBD1,TRBJ2-1,-,TGCAGTGCCTGGGCAGGGGGCTACAATGAGCAGTTCTTC,CSAWAGGYNEQFF
TRBV20-1,-,TRBJ2-5,few,TGCAGTGCTTGGCAGGGAGGCGGTGAGACCCAGTACTTC,CSAWQGGGETQYF
TRBV6-4,-,TRBJ2-1,few,TGTGCCAGCAGTGACAGGAGGGATGGGAATGAGCAGTTCTTC,CASSDRRDGNEQFF
TRBV28,TRBD1,TRBJ1-4,few,TGTGCCAGCGCCACCGGGACAGGGGGCGAAAAACTGTTTTTT,CASATGTGGEKLFF